This T cell receptor (beta chain) was sequenced for a study of metastatic and nonmetastatic thyroid tumors. Study as a whole: Blood and tumor or nodule tissue repertoires from malignant and benign thyroid patients were compared. The study's findings and limits: It was reported that TCR beta diversity was significantly higher in malignant thyroid tumors than benign nodules, in blood and tumor.

Thyroid surgery was performed in patients who had received no treatment beforehand. Per the original data handling: The authors used CDR3 differences across clinicopathological groups to build a distant-metastasis classifier for papillary thyroid cancer. TCRdb re-processed the PCR reads through MiXCR. The V and J calls shown here were made by TCRdb, not taken from the authors' results. The table lists roughly 70,000 clones, around 19% of them singletons, with about 13% in the top ten. Germline lookup yields CDR1 GTSNPN and CDR2 SVGIG (reference sequence). This CDR3 contains 15 residues. V shed 1 base and J shed 2 bases, with 11 bases lying between them. Note on this clone: The target antigen is unknown.

The genes are TRBV30 and TRBJ2-2; D tentatively reads TRBD1 or TRBD2 (5 bases each). Specimen: blood. The clonotype comes from a female donor with papillary thyroid cancer or a benign thyroid nodule (not recorded which). Some clones in this sample may be carry-over from other donors' samples. The CDR3 reads CAWSGGSGNTGELFF. CDR3 coding DNA: TGTGCCTGGAGTGGGGGGAGCGGAAACACCGGGGAGCTGTTTTTT.